Below are 27 T cell receptor beta chains sequenced from a single sample in a study of CDR3 diversity in severe acne. TCRdb fed the PCR reads into MiXCR, producing one record per CDR3 protein. Of roughly 93,000 distinct CDR3 sequences listed, approximately 49% are singletons. Sequenced material: blood. These receptors were taken from a male donor with severe acne vulgaris.

V gene TRBV20-1 combines with J gene TRBJ1-2; a possible D gene is TRBD1 (5 bases). CDR1 and CDR2 (germline): DFQATT, SNEGSKA (reference sequence). This CDR3 has 13 residues. V lost 0 bases and J lost 4, with 9 bases in between. The CDR3 protein is CSARELGGYGYTF. The CDR3 region has the DNA TGCAGTGCTAGAGAGCTTGGGGGCTATGGCTACACCTTC.

This clonotype was recorded a few times. The chain couples TRBV28 to TRBJ1-1, with 7 bases aligning to TRBD1. This CDR3 has 15 amino acids. V was clipped by 5 bases and J by 2 bases; unmatched bases: 8. Germline V gives CDR1 MDHEN, CDR2 SYDVKM. The CDR3 DNA reads as TGTGCCAGCAGTCCGACGGGACAGCGTAACACTGAAGCTTTCTTT. Amino acid sequence: CASSPTGQRNTEAFF.

The chain joins TRBV5-4 to TRBJ2-7; 9 bases align to TRBD2. Germline assignment: CDR1 SGHNT and CDR2 YYREEE (reference sequence). The trim removed 5 bases at V and 1 base at J, leaving 10 bases unmatched. This CDR3 spans 16 amino acids. CDR3 protein: CASSGGRALRSYEQYF. DNA for the CDR3: TGTGCCAGCAGTGGCGGGAGGGCCTTAAGATCCTACGAGCAGTACTTC.

This chain links TRBV24-1 with TRBJ2-1; 14 bases agree with TRBD2. Germline assignment: CDR1 KGHDR and CDR2 SFDVKD. The CDR3 sequence is 15 residues long. Unmatched junction bases numbered 6, after V lost 6 bases and J lost 9 bases. The CDR3 is CATSSIGTSGSEQFF. The CDR3 DNA reads TGTGCCACCAGTTCGATCGGGACTAGCGGGAGTGAGCAGTTCTTC.

For this clonotype: Given the absence of the conserved phenylalanine or tryptophan at the CDR3 end, a read error is likely. CDR3 residues: CASSLNPGGYGTDTQYL. Here the CDR3 DNA reads TGTGCCAGTAGTCTGAACCCAGGGGGCTATGGTACAGATACGCAGTATCTT. The chain uses TRBV19 and TRBJ2-3, with 8 bases fitting TRBD1. The trim removed 5 bases at V and 3 bases at J, leaving 13 bases unmatched. CDR1 is LNHDA, CDR2 SQIVND, per germline (reference sequence). The CDR3 totals 17 residues.

Points on this clonotype: A read error may account for a junction end that differs from germline. The chain carries TRBV7-9 and TRBJ1-2; perhaps TRBD1 as D (6 bases). This CDR3 has 16 residues. The germline V gene has CDR1 SEHNR and CDR2 FQNEAQ (reference sequence). The CDR3 sequence is CASSSIDFGQSAGYTF. DNA for the CDR3: TGTGCCAGCAGCTCCATCGATTTCGGACAGTCGGCCGGCTATACCTTC.

The gene calls are TRBV12-3 or TRBV12-4 and TRBJ1-5; a possible D gene is TRBD1 (6 bases). V was clipped by 5 bases and J by 2 bases, with 13 bases between them. CDR3 length: 15 amino acids. The CDR3 DNA reads TGTGCCAGCAGTCCCCCCCCAGGGGGCAATCAGCCCCAGCATTTT. Translated, it gives CASSPPPGGNQPQHF.

The chain couples TRBV7-9 to TRBJ2-2; TRBD1 matches 7 bases. Germline CDR1 and CDR2: SEHNR and FQNEAQ (reference sequence). The CDR3 extends over 17 amino acids. V dropped 5 bases and J dropped 2; count of bases not matched to a gene: 11. The CDR3 bases are TGTGCCAGCAGCCCGTTGACAGGGAAGGGAAACACCGGGGAGCTGTTTTTT. It yields the protein CASSPLTGKGNTGELFF.

The table lists this clonotype with a few counts. The chain carries TRBV10-1 and TRBJ2-2; the D gene is possibly TRBD1 (6 bases). The ends were cut back, 2 bases at V and 8 bases at J, with 9 bases in the middle. Per the germline V gene, CDR1 is WNHNN and CDR2 is SYGVQD (reference sequence). The CDR3 consists of 13 residues. CDR3 in DNA: TGCGCCAGCAGTGAGACAGGGAAGGGGGAGCTGTTTTTT. The encoded protein is CASSETGKGELFF.

This clonotype turned up a few times. The chain carries TRBV9 and TRBJ1-3; D is undetermined. The germline V and J ends were trimmed by 0 bases and 8 bases, with 15 bases remaining between them. CDR1 is SGDLS, CDR2 YYNGEE, per germline. The CDR3 spans 15 residues. The CDR3 here is CASSVGGNYGYTIYF. Here the CDR3 DNA reads TGTGCCAGCAGCGTAGGAGGGAACTATGGCTACACCATATATTTT.

The sample holds many counts of this clonotype. The rearrangement uses TRBV7-8 and TRBJ2-3; 10 nucleotides line up with TRBD1. V trimming: 4 bases; J trimming: 7 bases; junction bases outside the gene matches: 8. This CDR3 spans 15 amino acids. CDR1 is SGHVS and CDR2 is FQNEAQ in the germline V gene. The CDR3 nucleotides read TGTGCCAGCAGCTGGGGACAGGGGTTTTCAAATACGCAGTATTTT. This sequence encodes CASSWGQGFSNTQYF.

The chain carries TRBV15 and TRBJ2-2, with TRBD1 identical over 7 bases. Germline V lookup: CDR1 LNHNV, CDR2 YYDKDF (reference sequence). V was pared by 4 bases and J by 7 bases, with 9 bases of the junction left unmatched. The CDR3 loop spans 15 amino acids. The DNA of the CDR3 is TGTGCCACCAGCAAACCTACAGGGGACGGCGGGGAGCTGTTTTTT. It specifies CATSKPTGDGGELFF.

At least ten counts were recorded for this clonotype. The J gene is TRBJ2-7, the V gene TRBV20-1; 7 bases match TRBD1. Germline V gives CDR1 DFQATT, CDR2 SNEGSKA (reference sequence). The ends lost 1 base at V and 3 bases at J; junction bases unmatched: 6. The CDR3 loop spans 14 amino acids. The CDR3 sequence: CSARATGNYYEQYF. DNA of the CDR3: TGCAGTGCTAGAGCGACAGGGAACTACTACGAGCAGTACTTC.

Points on this clonotype: This could be a read error, since a much larger clone is one nucleotide away. The chain carries TRBV7-6 and TRBJ2-3; a weak D match, TRBD2 (6 bases). Per the germline V gene, CDR1 is SGHVS and CDR2 is FNYEAQ. CDR3 length: 17 residues. The V end was cut by 8 bases, the J end by 3 bases, with 24 bases between. CDR3 sequence reads: CASGPKTTSIQTDTQYF. In nucleotides, the CDR3 is TGTGCCAGCGGCCCGAAAACGACTAGTATACAGACAGATACGCAGTATTTT.

Comments on this clonotype: An end of the junction does not agree with germline; a read error may underlie this. The chain has TRBV6-5 and TRBJ1-3, with TRBD1 as a possible D gene (5 bases). The CDR3 sequence is 14 residues long. CDR1 is MNHEY and CDR2 is SVGAGI in the germline V gene. The CDR3 spells CASSTTGTLLEPVF. The CDR3 coding sequence is TGTGCCAGCAGTACCACCGGGACTCTCCTAGAACCCGTCTTT.

This clonotype was recorded many times. This chain uses TRBV3-1 with TRBJ1-3; no definite D call. Germline-derived CDR1 and CDR2 are LGHDT and YNNKEL (reference sequence). The CDR3 extends over 16 amino acids. The V end was cut by 4 bases, the J end by 1 base, with 14 bases between. The CDR3 here is CASSRREGTSGNTIYF. Here the CDR3 DNA reads TGTGCCAGCAGCCGAAGAGAAGGCACTTCTGGAAACACCATATATTTT.

This clonotype was observed at least ten times. For the CDR3, the DNA is TGTGCCATCAGTGTACAGGGGGACGATTCTGAAGCTTTCTTT. This sequence encodes CAISVQGDDSEAFF. The rearrangement links TRBV10-3 to TRBJ1-1; 8 bases are shared with TRBD1. Germline trimming cut 4 bases from V and 6 bases from J; bases unmatched to any gene: 7. Germline V gene lookup returns CDR1 ENHRY and CDR2 SYGVKD. This CDR3 has 14 residues.

The V call is TRBV12-3 or TRBV12-4, the J call TRBJ1-1; 10 bases are shared with TRBD1. J gave up 0 bases and V 5 bases, and 3 bases lay outside the gene matches. CDR3 length: 15 residues. CDR3 DNA sequence: TGTGCCAGCAGTAAGGGACAGGGGTTGAACACTGAAGCTTTCTTT. Protein: CASSKGQGLNTEAFF.

The CDR3 sequence is CASSLNPPTSGRDNEQFF. CDR3 nucleotides: TGTGCCAGCAGCTTAAATCCCCCCACTAGCGGGAGGGACAATGAGCAGTTCTTC. The chain uses TRBV7-9 and TRBJ2-1, with 13 bases matching TRBD2. The CDR3 covers 18 residues. J lost 5 bases, V lost 2 bases, and 9 bases had no gene match. Germline CDR1 reads SEHNR; CDR2 reads FQNEAQ (reference sequence). Full variable domain (outside the CDR3, taken from reference TRBV7-9 and TRBJ2-1): DTGVSQNPRHKITKRGQNVTFRCDPISEHNRLYWYRQTLGQGPEFLTYFQNEAQLEKSRLLSDRFSAERPKGSFSTLEIQRTEQGDSAMYLCASSLNPPTSGRDNEQFFGPGTRLTVL.

The chain is built from TRBV12-3 or TRBV12-4 and TRBJ1-2, with a tentative D call TRBD1 (6 bases). Trimming removed 3 bases from V and 0 bases from J, with 14 bases in between. This CDR3 contains 16 residues. In nucleotides, the CDR3 is TGTGCCAGCAGTTTTACAGGGTCTTTAGCTAACTATGGCTACACCTTC. Its translation is CASSFTGSLANYGYTF.

The V and J genes are TRBV2 and TRBJ1-6, with 8 positions matching TRBD1. Trimming removed 8 bases from V and 7 bases from J; junction bases left unmatched: 7. Germline CDR1 reads SNHLY; CDR2 reads FYNNEI. The length of the CDR3 is 14 residues. The CDR3 nucleotides are TGTGCCAGCGCAGACAGGGGATGGAATTCACCCCTCCACTTT. This translates into CASADRGWNSPLHF.

Here the CDR3 reads CASSPSLPTGMNEQFF. The CDR3 nucleotides read TGTGCCAGCAGCCCCTCACTTCCCACAGGGATGAATGAGCAGTTCTTC. The chain joins TRBV11-2 to TRBJ2-1; D is possibly TRBD1 (6 bases). From germline, CDR1 is SGHAT and CDR2 FQNNGV. Trimming left V 5 bases short and J 7 bases short, with 21 bases between. The CDR3 sequence is 16 residues long. The full variable domain, with the rest looked up from reference TRBV11-2 and TRBJ2-1, is EAGVAQSPRYKIIEKRQSVAFWCNPISGHATLYWYQQILGQGPKLLIQFQNNGVVDDSQLPKDRFSAERLKGVDSTLKIQPAKLEDSAVYLCASSPSLPTGMNEQFFGPGTRLTVL.

Notes on this clonotype: Because it lacks the conserved phenylalanine or tryptophan at the end, this CDR3 is likely a read error. The gene calls are TRBV9 and TRBJ1-5; no clear D gene. Trimming cost V 0 bases and J 3 bases, with 7 bases left between them. CDR3 length equals 14 residues. The V gene's germline CDR1 is SGDLS and CDR2 YYNGEE. For the CDR3, the DNA is TGTGCCAGCAGCGTAGGAGGGATCAATCAGCCCCAGCATTCT. Translating gives CASSVGGINQPQHS.

Only a few counts were recorded for this clonotype. This chain uses TRBV6-1 with TRBJ1-2; TRBD1 matches at 10 bases. V shed 2 bases, J shed 5 bases, and the junction held 8 bases outside the gene matches. Germline lookup yields CDR1 MNHNS and CDR2 SASEGT. The CDR3 is 16 amino acids. Here the CDR3 reads CASSEFGGQGRYGYTF. DNA of the CDR3: TGTGCCAGCAGTGAATTCGGGGGACAGGGGAGGTATGGCTACACCTTC.

The J gene is TRBJ1-1, the V gene TRBV10-3, with D uncertain. CDR1 and CDR2 from the germline V gene are ENHRY and SYGVKD. CDR3 length: 16 residues. V lost 0 bases to trimming and J lost 0 bases, with 11 bases between them. Here the CDR3 DNA reads TGTGCCATCAGTGAGTCTGTCACGAGCATGAACACTGAAGCTTTCTTT. This sequence encodes CAISESVTSMNTEAFF.

About this clonotype itself: A much larger clone differs from this one at a single base, so this may be a read error. The V call is TRBV4-1, the J call TRBJ1-6; D is perhaps TRBD1 (5 bases). The CDR3 is 14 amino acids. Germline values: CDR1 MGHRA, CDR2 YSYEKL. This CDR3 is CASSQGLRDSPFHF. Written as DNA, the CDR3 is TGCGCCAGCAGCCAAGGCCTCAGGGATTCACCCTTCCACTTT.

In its sample, this clonotype is medium-sized. The gene calls are TRBV20-1 and TRBJ2-1; tentative D call: TRBD2 (5 bases). The V end lost 7 bases, the J end lost 3 bases, and 13 bases lay between the germline ends. The CDR3 is 13 residues long. CDR1 and CDR2 from the germline V gene are DFQATT and SNEGSKA (reference sequence). CDR3 in amino acids: CSERTPYYNEQFF. CDR3 nucleotides: TGCAGTGAGCGGACGCCATACTACAATGAGCAGTTCTTC.